This paragraph reports one T cell receptor beta chain. These data are taken from a study of blood T cell repertoires in COVID-19. Germline V gene lookup returns CDR1 MNHEY and CDR2 SVGEGT. This CDR3 has 14 amino acids. The trim removed 5 bases at V and 5 bases at J, leaving 8 bases unmatched. Produced via immunoSEQ multiplex PCR; TCRdb's table is partial and in-frame only. The repertoire holds about 28,000 clones, with 85% to 95% as singletons. The material sequenced was peripheral blood. J is TRBJ2-5 and V is TRBV6-2 or TRBV6-3, with 7 nucleotides matching TRBD2. The TCR originated in a woman in her seventies with COVID-19, enrolled during active disease. CDR3 in DNA: TGTGCCAGCAGTACTAGCGTCGGCGGGGAGACCCAGTACTTC. Amino acid sequence: CASSTSVGGETQYF.